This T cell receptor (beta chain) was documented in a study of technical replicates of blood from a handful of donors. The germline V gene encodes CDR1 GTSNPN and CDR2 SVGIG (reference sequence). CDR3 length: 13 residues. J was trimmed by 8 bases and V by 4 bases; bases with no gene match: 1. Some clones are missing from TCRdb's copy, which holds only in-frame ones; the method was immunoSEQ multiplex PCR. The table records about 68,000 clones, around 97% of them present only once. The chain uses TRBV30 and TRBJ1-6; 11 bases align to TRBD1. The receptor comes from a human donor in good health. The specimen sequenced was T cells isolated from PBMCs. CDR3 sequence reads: CAWTDRGHSPLHF. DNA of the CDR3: TGTGCCTGGACGGACAGGGGGCATTCACCCCTCCACTTT.